The clone carrying this T cell receptor (beta chain) occurred many times. Its matching antigen is unknown. These data come from a study of CD8+CD57+ T cells in acquired aplastic anemia. Study at large: Mean yield of DNA from sorted CD4+ and CD8+ cells was 3.2 ug. General observations from the study: The same twenty-nine CD8+ CDR3 sequences occurred in patients and in controls.

CD8+CD57+ cell expansion, shown by flow cytometry, had occurred in the patients selected for sequencing. Everyone among the patients had severe acquired aplastic anemia. The CDR3 contains 16 residues. The germline CDR1 and CDR2 sequences are MGHRA and YSYEKL. Between the trimmed V and J ends, which lost 0 bases and 4 bases, there was a span of 15 bases. Template material for TCR beta VDJ and CDR3 profiling consisted of genomic DNA. TCRdb re-called the reads with MiXCR, one entry per CDR3 protein. Counted here are some 180,000 distinct CDR3 sequences, around 60% occurring once; the ten biggest clones make up about 39%.

This chain connects TRBV4-1 to TRBJ1-2; weak D call: TRBD1 (5 bases). This TCR was sampled from a human donor with aplastic anemia. What was sequenced was sorted CD4+, CD8+, or CD8+CD57+ T cells (not recorded which) from PBMCs. DNA of the CDR3: TGCGCCAGCAGCCAAGATCGATCTTGGCAGGGCTATGGCTACACCTTC. Protein sequence: CASSQDRSWQGYGYTF.